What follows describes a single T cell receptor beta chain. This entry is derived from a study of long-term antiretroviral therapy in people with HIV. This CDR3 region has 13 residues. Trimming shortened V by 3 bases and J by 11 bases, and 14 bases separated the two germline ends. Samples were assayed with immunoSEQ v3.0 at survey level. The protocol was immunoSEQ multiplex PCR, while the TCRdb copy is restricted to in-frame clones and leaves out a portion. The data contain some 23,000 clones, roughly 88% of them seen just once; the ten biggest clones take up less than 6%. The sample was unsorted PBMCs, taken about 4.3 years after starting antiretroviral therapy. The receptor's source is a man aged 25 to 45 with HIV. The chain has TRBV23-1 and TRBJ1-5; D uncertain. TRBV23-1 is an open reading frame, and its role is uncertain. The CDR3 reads CASSQGTRRSQHF. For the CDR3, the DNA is TGCGCCAGCAGTCAGGGCACCCGGCGGTCCCAGCATTTT.